Below, 3 T cell receptor beta chains from the same sample are listed, as sequenced in a study of OX40 agonist ivuxolimab in advanced cancers. TCRdb's copy holds only in-frame clones and misses some; the assay was immunoSEQ multiplex PCR. This sample has 70,000 to 90,000 clones, with roughly 80% found just once. Sequenced material: CD4+ or CD8+ T cells sorted from blood, taken in a trial of the OX40 agonist ivuxolimab. These receptor sequences come from an adult with an advanced solid tumor such as melanoma, head and neck, liver or kidney cancer.

CDR3 DNA sequence: TGTGCCAGCAGTTACGGAGACGGCTACGAGCAGTACTTC. It codes for CASSYGDGYEQYF. The chain couples TRBV6-6 to TRBJ2-7; D gene ambiguous. Trimming shortened V by 2 bases and J by 3 bases, and 8 bases separated the two germline ends. Germline V gives CDR1 MNHNY, CDR2 SVGAGI (reference sequence). The CDR3 is 13 amino acids.

This rearrangement joins TRBV6-4 to TRBJ1-2, with a weak D call TRBD1 (5 bases). Germline assignment: CDR1 MRHNA and CDR2 SNTAGT. Between the trimmed V and J ends, which lost 6 bases and 2 bases, there was a span of 10 bases. The length of the CDR3 is 13 residues. This CDR3 is CASSLTVNYGYTF. For the CDR3, the DNA is TGTGCCAGCAGCTTGACAGTCAACTATGGCTACACCTTC.

The rearrangement uses TRBV28 and TRBJ1-5; D is undetermined. The CDR3 runs 16 residues. Germline V gene data show CDR1 as MDHEN and CDR2 as SYDVKM. Trimming left V 5 bases short and J 5 bases short, with 19 bases between. Here the CDR3 reads CASSAPGSGIYQPQHF. CDR3 DNA: TGTGCCAGCAGTGCCCCCGGGTCCGGGATTTATCAGCCCCAGCATTTT.